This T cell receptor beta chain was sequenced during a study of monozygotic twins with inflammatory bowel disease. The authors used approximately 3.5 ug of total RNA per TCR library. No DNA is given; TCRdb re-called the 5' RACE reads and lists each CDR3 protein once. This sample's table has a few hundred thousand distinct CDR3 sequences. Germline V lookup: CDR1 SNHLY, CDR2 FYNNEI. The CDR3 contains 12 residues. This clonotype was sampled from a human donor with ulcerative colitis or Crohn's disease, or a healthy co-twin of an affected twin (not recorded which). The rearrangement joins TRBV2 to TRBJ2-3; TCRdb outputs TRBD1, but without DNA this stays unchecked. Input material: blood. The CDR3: CASWTGADTQYF.